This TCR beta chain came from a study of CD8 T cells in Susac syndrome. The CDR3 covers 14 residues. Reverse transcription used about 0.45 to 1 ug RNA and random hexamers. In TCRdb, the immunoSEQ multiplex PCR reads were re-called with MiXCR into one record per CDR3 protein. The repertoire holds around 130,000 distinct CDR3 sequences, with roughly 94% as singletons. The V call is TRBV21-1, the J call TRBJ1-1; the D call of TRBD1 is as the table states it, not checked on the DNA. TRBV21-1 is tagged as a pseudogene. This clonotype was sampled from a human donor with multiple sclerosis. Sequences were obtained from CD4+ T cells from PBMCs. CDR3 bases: TGTGCCAGCAGCAAACTAGGGGGGCCTATCGAAGCTTTCTTT. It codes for CASSKLGGPIEAFF.